A selection of T cell receptor beta chains follows, all from one sample in a study of blood T cell repertoires in COVID-19. Assay used: immunoSEQ multiplex PCR; TCRdb lists only in-frame clones, some missing. The data show about 300,000 clones, with roughly 90% seen just once and roughly 6.5% held by the top ten. Sequences were obtained from peripheral blood. The receptors here all came from a man aged 18 to 29 who had recovered from COVID-19. Both conserved end residues are part of each CDR3. Each record gives: J gene, clone size, V gene, D gene, CDR3 DNA, CDR3 protein. A D gene is named only where the DNA matches it firmly. A clone size is listed for some rows: how often the clone was seen (once, few, many), or a class if it is expanded.

>TRBJ1-4|once|TRBV15|NA
TGTGCCATCGCAGTAGTTGCAAGGGGAGGAGAAAAACTGTTTTTT
CAIAVVARGGEKLFF
>TRBJ1-2|NA|TRBV19|TRBD1
TGTGCCAGTTCCGGGACAGCCTACCTATATAGCTATGGCTACACCTTC
CASSGTAYLYSYGYTF
>TRBJ1-5|NA|TRBV5-1|NA
TGCGCCAGCAGCTTGGAGGACAGCGCAAATCAGCCCCAGCATTTT
CASSLEDSANQPQHF
>TRBJ2-7|NA|TRBV7-2|TRBD2
TGTGCCAGCAGCATCCGACTAGCGGGGCGGATCTACGAGCAGTACTTC
CASSIRLAGRIYEQYF
>TRBJ1-1|NA|TRBV7-8|NA
TGTGCCAGCAGCTTAGCGGTTAGTCTGAACACTGAAGCTTTCTTT
CASSLAVSLNTEAFF
>TRBJ2-5|once|TRBV27|NA
TGTGCCAGCAAGGGGACTTACCAAGAGACCCAGTACTTC
CASKGTYQETQYF
>TRBJ2-7|NA|TRBV19|NA
TGTGCCAGTAGTGCTTGGGACAACTCCTACGAGCAGTACTTC
CASSAWDNSYEQYF
>TRBJ1-5|NA|TRBV19|NA
TGTGCCAGTAGACAGGCTAGCAATCAGCCCCAGCATTTT
CASRQASNQPQHF
>TRBJ1-2|NA|TRBV30|NA
TGTGCCTGGAGTGTAACAGGGAGGGACTATGGCTACACCTTC
CAWSVTGRDYGYTF
>TRBJ1-1|NA|TRBV6-5|NA
TGTGCCAGCAGCTCCGGAAGACAGAGGAAAGCTTTCTTT
CASSSGRQRKAFF
>TRBJ1-5|once|TRBV4-1|NA
TGCGCCAGCAGCCAAGATCAGGCCGAGCCCCAGCATTTT
CASSQDQAEPQHF
>TRBJ1-4|NA|TRBV5-1|NA
TGCGCCAGCAGCGTGGACACCCGCGGGGAAAAACTGTTTTTT
CASSVDTRGEKLFF
>TRBJ2-3|NA|TRBV19|TRBD2
TGTGCCAGTAGTGCCGGGACTAGCGGAGATACGCAGTATTTT
CASSAGTSGDTQYF
>TRBJ2-7|NA|TRBV7-9|TRBD1
TGTGCCAGCAACCCCCTAGGGACAGAAAAGTACGAGCAGTACTTC
CASNPLGTEKYEQYF
>TRBJ1-2|once|TRBV7-9|NA
TGTGCCAGCAGCTTAGGAGGTATGAGGATAACTAACTATGGCTACACCTTC
CASSLGGMRITNYGYTF
>TRBJ1-1|once|TRBV18|TRBD1
TGTGCCACCAGACAGGGGCCCACTGAAGCTTTCTTT
CATRQGPTEAFF
>TRBJ1-3|NA|TRBV6-2/TRBV6-3|TRBD1
TGTGCCAGCAGTTACTCGGCAGGGGGCTACTTAACTCTCTCTGGAAACACCATATATTTT
CASSYSAGGYLTLSGNTIYF
>TRBJ1-1|NA|TRBV7-8|TRBD1
TGTGCCAGCAGCTTAGCCCAGGGGGTTGGCACTGAAGCTTTCTTT
CASSLAQGVGTEAFF
>TRBJ1-5|NA|TRBV6-5|TRBD1
TGTGCCAGCCAGGGACAGGCTAGCAATCAGCCCCAGCATTTT
CASQGQASNQPQHF
>TRBJ1-1|NA|TRBV18|TRBD1
TGTGCCAGCTCTCTACGAGCAGGGGGCCGGGATACTGAAGCTTTCTTT
CASSLRAGGRDTEAFF
>TRBJ1-6|NA|TRBV13|TRBD1
TGTGCCAGCAGCTTAGAACAGGGGAATTCACCCCTCCACTTT
CASSLEQGNSPLHF
>TRBJ2-5|once|TRBV6-2/TRBV6-3|TRBD2
TGTGCCAGCAGTTACGAGAGCGGGGGGTTCCAAGAGACCCAGTACTTC
CASSYESGGFQETQYF